This T cell receptor beta chain was profiled in a study of beta chain features in type 1 diabetes. The wider study: Healthy donors and patients had similar age, gender and cell yields.

The study, taken as a whole, reports: The study found moderately but significantly shorter TCRB CDR3s in all four CD4+ subsets of Type 1 diabetes patients. Naive, central memory and Treg TCRB repertoires seemed to resemble each other more closely in patients than they did in healthy donors.

Reverse transcription of all isolated RNA meant that expressed TCRB transcripts were sequenced. There were 3.5 million to 4.5 million reads on average in the naive, central memory and regulatory T cell samples. TCRdb keeps only in-frame clones here, not all; method: immunoSEQ multiplex PCR. The data contain around 140,000 clones, 9% of them seen just once; the ten biggest clones take up approximately 0.7%. As to this clone: Its antigen is unidentified.

The V gene lost 9 bases and the J gene lost 5 bases, with 13 bases spanning the gap. The CDR3 sequence is 12 residues long. Looked up from germline, CDR1 is LNHDA and CDR2 is SQIVND (reference sequence). V is TRBV19 and J is TRBJ1-1; D is undetermined. The receptor comes from a man aged 25-45 years with type 1 diabetes. Specimen: central memory CD4+ T cells from blood. For the CDR3, the DNA is TGTGCCAGCCAGGATCGCGGGACTGAAGCTTTCTTT. This gives the protein CASQDRGTEAFF.